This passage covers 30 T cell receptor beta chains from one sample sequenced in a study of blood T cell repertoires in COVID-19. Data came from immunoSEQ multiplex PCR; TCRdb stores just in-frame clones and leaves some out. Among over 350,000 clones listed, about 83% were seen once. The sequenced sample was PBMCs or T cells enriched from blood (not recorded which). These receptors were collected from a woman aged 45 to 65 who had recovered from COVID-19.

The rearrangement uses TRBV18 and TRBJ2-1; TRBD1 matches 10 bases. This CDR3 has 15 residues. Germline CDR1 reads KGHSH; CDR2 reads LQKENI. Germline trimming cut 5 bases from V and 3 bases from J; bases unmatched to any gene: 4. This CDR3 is CASSIGTGVYNEQFF. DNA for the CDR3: TGTGCCAGCTCAATAGGGACAGGGGTCTACAATGAGCAGTTCTTC. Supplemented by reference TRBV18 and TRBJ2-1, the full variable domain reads NAGVMQNPRHLVRRRGQEARLRCSPMKGHSHVYWYRQLPEEGLKFMVYLQKENIIDESGMPKERFSAEFPKEGPSILRIQQVVRGDSAAYFCASSIGTGVYNEQFFGPGTRLTVL.

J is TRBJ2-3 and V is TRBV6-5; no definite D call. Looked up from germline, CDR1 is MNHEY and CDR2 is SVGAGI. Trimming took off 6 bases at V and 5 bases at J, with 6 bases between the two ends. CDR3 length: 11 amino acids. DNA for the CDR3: TGTGCCAGCAGCTACCTAGATACGCAGTATTTT. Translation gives CASSYLDTQYF.

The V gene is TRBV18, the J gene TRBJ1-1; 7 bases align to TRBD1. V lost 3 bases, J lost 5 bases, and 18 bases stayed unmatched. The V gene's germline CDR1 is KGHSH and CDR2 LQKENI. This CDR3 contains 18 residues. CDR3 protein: CASSPPRTGGDHGTEAFF. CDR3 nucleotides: TGTGCCAGCTCACCCCCGAGGACAGGAGGCGACCATGGGACTGAAGCTTTCTTT.

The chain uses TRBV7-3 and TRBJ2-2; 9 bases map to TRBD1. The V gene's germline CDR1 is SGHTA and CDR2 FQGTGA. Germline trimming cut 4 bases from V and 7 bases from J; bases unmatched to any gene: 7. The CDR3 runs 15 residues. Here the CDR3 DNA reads TGTGCCAGCAGCTCTACGGGGACAGGGCACGGGGAGCTGTTTTTT. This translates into CASSSTGTGHGELFF.

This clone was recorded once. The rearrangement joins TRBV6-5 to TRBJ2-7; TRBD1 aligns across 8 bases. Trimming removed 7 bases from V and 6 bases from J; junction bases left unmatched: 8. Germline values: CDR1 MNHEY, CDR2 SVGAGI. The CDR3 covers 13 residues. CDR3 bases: TGTGCCAGCAACCGCGGACAGGGTGGCGAGCAGTACTTC. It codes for CASNRGQGGEQYF.

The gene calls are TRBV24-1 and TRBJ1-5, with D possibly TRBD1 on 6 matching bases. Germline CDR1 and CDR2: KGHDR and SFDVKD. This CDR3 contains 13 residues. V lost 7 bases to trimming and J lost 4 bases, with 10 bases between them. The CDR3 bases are TGTGCCACCAGAGGACAGCCGAATCAGCCCCAGCATTTT. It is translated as CATRGQPNQPQHF.

The DNA for the CDR3 is TGCGCCAGCAGCCGCAACAGGGGTGAGCAGTTCTTC. Amino acids: CASSRNRGEQFF. This sequence joins TRBV5-1 and TRBJ2-1; 7 nucleotides line up with TRBD1. The CDR3 contains 12 residues. Germline trimming cut 4 bases from V and 9 bases from J; bases unmatched to any gene: 4. CDR1 SGHRS and CDR2 YFSETQ come from the germline V gene. Full variable domain (outside the CDR3, taken from reference TRBV5-1 and TRBJ2-1): KAGVTQTPRYLIKTRGQQVTLSCSPISGHRSVSWYQQTPGQGLQFLFEYFSETQRNKGNFPGRFSGRQFSNSRSEMNVSTLELGDSALYLCASSRNRGEQFFGPGTRLTVL.

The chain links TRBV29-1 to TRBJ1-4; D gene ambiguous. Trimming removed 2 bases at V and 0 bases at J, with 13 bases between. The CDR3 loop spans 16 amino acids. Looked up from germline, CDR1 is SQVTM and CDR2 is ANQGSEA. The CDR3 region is CSVELWAPATNEKLFF. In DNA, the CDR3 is TGCAGCGTTGAATTGTGGGCACCAGCAACTAATGAAAAACTGTTTTTT.

The CDR3 loop reads CSVWTENEKLFF. DNA of the CDR3: TGCAGCGTCTGGACAGAAAATGAAAAACTGTTTTTT. The genes are TRBV29-1 and TRBJ1-4; weak D call: TRBD1 (6 bases). The V gene lost 6 bases and the J gene lost 5 bases, with 10 bases spanning the gap. Germline V CDR1 and CDR2: SQVTM, ANQGSEA. The CDR3 consists of 12 residues.

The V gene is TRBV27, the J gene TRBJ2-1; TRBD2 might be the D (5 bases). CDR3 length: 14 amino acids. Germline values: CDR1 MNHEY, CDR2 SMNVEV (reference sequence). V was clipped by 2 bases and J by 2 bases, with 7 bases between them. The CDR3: CASSLTGTYNEQFF. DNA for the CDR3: TGTGCCAGCAGTTTAACGGGAACCTACAATGAGCAGTTCTTC.

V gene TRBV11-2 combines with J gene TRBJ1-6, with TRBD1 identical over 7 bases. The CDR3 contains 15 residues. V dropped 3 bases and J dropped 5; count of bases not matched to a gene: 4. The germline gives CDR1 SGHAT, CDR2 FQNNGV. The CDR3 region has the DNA TGTGCCAGCAGCTTGGGGGGACAGAATAATTCACCCCTCCACTTT. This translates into CASSLGGQNNSPLHF.

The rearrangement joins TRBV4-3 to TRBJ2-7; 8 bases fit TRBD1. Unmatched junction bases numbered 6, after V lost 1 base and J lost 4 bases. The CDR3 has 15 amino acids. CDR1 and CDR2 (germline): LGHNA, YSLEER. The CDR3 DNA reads TGCGCCAGCAGCCAAGTAGTAGGACAGGGATACGAGCAGTACTTC. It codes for CASSQVVGQGYEQYF.

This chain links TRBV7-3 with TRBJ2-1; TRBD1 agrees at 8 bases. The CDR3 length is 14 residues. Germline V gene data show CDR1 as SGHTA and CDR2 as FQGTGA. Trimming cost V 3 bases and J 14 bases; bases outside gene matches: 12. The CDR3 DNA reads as TGTGCCAGCAGCTTCGGGGACAGGCCAGGTCTGGAGTTCTTC. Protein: CASSFGDRPGLEFF.

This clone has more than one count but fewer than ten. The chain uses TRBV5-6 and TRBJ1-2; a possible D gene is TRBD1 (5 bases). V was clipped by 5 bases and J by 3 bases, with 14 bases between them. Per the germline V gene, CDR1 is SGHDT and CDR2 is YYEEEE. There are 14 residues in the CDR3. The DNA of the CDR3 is TGTGCCAGCAGGGCTCAGGGCCCCCACTATGGCTACACCTTC. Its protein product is CASRAQGPHYGYTF.

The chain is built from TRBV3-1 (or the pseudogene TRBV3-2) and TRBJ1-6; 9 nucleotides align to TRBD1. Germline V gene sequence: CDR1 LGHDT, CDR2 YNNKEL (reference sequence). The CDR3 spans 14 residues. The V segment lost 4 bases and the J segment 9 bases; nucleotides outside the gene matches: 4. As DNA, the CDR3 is TGTGCCAGCAGCCCACAGGGGGCGACTTCACCCCTCCACTTT. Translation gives CASSPQGATSPLHF.

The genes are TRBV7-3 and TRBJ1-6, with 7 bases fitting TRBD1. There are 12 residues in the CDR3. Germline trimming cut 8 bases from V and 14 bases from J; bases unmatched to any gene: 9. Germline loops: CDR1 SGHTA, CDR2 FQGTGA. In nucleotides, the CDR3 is TGTGCCAGCGGACAGGCTGGTGGGACCCTCCACTTT. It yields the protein CASGQAGGTLHF.

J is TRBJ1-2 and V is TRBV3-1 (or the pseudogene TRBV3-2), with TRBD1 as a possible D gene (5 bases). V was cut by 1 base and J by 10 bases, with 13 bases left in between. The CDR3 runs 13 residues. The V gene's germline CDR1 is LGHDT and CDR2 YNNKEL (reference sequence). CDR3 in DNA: TGTGCCAGCAGCCAAGTCCCCGGACACCCCTACACCTTC. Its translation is CASSQVPGHPYTF.

The CDR3 nucleotides read TGTGCCAGCAGTTTTTCGACAGGGGGATACAATGAGCAGTTCTTC. It translates to CASSFSTGGYNEQFF. This sequence joins TRBV27 and TRBJ2-1, with TRBD1 matching 9 bases. This CDR3 is built from 15 residues. Per germline, CDR1 MNHEY and CDR2 SMNVEV (reference sequence). The ends lost 3 bases at V and 4 bases at J; junction bases unmatched: 4.

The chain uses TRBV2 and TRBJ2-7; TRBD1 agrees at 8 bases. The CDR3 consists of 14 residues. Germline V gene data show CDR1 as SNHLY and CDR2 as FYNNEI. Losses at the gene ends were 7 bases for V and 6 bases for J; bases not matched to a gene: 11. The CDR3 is CASNMAGGISEQYF. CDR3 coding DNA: TGTGCCAGCAATATGGCAGGGGGCATTAGCGAGCAGTACTTC.

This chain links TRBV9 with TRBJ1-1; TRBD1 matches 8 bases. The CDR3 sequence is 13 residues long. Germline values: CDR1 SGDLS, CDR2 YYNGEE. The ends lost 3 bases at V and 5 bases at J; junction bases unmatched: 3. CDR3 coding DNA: TGTGCCAGCAGCGAGTGGACAGGGACTGAAGCTTTCTTT. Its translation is CASSEWTGTEAFF.

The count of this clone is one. CDR3 region: CASSEDIDSPLHF. CDR3 DNA sequence: TGTGCCAGCAGTGAAGATATAGATTCACCCCTCCACTTT. This rearrangement joins TRBV6-1 to TRBJ1-6; D remains ambiguous. Germline V CDR1 and CDR2: MNHNS, SASEGT. This CDR3 comprises 13 residues. Trimming left V 1 base short and J 8 bases short, with 6 bases between.

CDR3 protein: CASSFDPGQPQHF. The CDR3, as DNA: TGTGCCAGCAGTTTCGATCCCGGGCAGCCCCAGCATTTT. The chain is built from TRBV12-3 or TRBV12-4 and TRBJ1-5; D remains unclear. Trimming shortened V by 3 bases and J by 7 bases, and 10 bases separated the two germline ends. This CDR3 spans 13 amino acids.

The CDR3 loop reads CASSQGLAGGPGEDTQYF. The CDR3 bases are TGTGCCAGCAGCCAGGGACTTGCGGGGGGGCCAGGGGAAGATACGCAGTATTTT. The chain combines TRBV3-1 (or the pseudogene TRBV3-2) with TRBJ2-3, with TRBD2 identical over 9 bases. Trimming at V came to 3 bases and at J to 5 bases, leaving 15 bases not matched to a gene. Looked up from germline, CDR1 is LGHDT and CDR2 is YNNKEL (reference sequence). This CDR3 is built from 18 residues.

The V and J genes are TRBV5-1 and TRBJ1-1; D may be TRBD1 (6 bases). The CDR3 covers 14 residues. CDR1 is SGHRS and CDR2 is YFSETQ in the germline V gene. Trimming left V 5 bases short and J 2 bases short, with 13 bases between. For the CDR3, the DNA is TGCGCCAGCAGTCGCCGGACAGATAACACTGAAGCTTTCTTT. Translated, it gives CASSRRTDNTEAFF.

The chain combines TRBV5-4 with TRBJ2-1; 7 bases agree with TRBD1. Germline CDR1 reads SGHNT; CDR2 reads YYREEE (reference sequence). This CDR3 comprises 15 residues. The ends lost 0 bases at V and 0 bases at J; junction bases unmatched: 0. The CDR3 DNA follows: TGTGCCAGCAGCTTGGACAGGGGCTCCTACAATGAGCAGTTCTTC. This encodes CASSLDRGSYNEQFF. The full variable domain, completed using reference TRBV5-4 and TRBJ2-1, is ETGVTQSPTHLIKTRGQQVTLRCSSQSGHNTVSWYQQALGQGPQFIFQYYREEENGRGNFPPRFSGLQFPNYSSELNVNALELDDSALYLCASSLDRGSYNEQFFGPGTRLTVL.

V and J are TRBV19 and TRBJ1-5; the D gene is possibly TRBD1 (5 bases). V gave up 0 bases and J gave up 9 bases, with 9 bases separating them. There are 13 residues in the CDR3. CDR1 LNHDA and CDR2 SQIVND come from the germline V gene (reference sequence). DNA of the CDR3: TGTGCCAGTAGTATAGATGAACAGGCGCCCCAGCATTTT. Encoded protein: CASSIDEQAPQHF.

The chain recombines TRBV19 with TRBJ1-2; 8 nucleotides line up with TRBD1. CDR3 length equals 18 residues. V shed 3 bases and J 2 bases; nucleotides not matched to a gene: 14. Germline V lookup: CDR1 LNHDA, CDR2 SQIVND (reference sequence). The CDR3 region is CASSISPAGTGFNYGYTF. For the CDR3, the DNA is TGTGCCAGTAGTATTTCCCCGGCCGGGACAGGTTTCAACTATGGCTACACCTTC.

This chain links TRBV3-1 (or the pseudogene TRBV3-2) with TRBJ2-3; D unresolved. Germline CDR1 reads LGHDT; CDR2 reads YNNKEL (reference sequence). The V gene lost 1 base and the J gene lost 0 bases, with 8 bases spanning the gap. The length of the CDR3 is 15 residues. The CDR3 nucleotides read TGTGCCAGCAGCCAAGTTACAGTTAGCACAGATACGCAGTATTTT. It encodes CASSQVTVSTDTQYF.

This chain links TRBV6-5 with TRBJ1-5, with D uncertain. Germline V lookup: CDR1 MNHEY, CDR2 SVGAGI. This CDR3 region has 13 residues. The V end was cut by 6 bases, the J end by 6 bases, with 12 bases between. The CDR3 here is CASSGLGVQPQHF. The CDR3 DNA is TGTGCCAGCAGCGGCCTCGGGGTTCAGCCCCAGCATTTT.

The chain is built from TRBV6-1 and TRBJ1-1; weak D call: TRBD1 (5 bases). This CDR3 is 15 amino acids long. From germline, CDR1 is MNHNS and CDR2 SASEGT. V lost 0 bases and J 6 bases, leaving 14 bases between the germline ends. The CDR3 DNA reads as TGTGCCAGCAGTGAAGCGCTTGGGGCGGGGGCTGAAGCTTTCTTT. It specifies CASSEALGAGAEAFF.